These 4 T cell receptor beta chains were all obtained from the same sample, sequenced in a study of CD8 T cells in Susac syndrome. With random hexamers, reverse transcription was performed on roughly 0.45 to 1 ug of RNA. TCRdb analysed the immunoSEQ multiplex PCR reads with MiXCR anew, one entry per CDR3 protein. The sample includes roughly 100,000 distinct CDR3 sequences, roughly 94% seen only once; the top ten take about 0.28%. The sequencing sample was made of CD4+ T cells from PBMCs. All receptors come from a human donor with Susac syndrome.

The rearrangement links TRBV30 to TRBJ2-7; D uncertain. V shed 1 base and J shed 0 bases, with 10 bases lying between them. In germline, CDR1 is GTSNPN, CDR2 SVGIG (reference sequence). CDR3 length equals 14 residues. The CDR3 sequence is CAWSGGYSSYEQYF. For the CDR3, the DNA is TGTGCCTGGAGTGGTGGATATAGCTCCTACGAGCAGTACTTC.

CDR3 residues: CSASGTFYEQYF. CDR3 DNA: TGCAGTGCTAGTGGGACCTTTTACGAGCAGTACTTC. This chain links TRBV20-1 with TRBJ2-7, with D perhaps assigned TRBD1 or TRBD2 (5 bases each). This CDR3 region has 12 residues. V was shortened by 3 bases and J by 4 bases, with 10 bases between the two germline ends. Germline lookup yields CDR1 DFQATT and CDR2 SNEGSKA (reference sequence).

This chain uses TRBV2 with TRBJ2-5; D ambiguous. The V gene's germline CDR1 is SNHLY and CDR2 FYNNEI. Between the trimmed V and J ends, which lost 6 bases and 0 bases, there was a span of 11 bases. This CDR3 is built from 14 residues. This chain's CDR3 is CASRHDKYQETQYF. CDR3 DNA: TGTGCCAGCAGACACGACAAGTACCAAGAGACCCAGTACTTC.

The CDR3 here is CASSSGGWDSPLHF. The CDR3 coding sequence is TGTGCCAGCAGTTCAGGAGGATGGGATTCACCCCTCCACTTT. This chain connects TRBV2 to TRBJ1-6; D remains unclear. Trimming left V 5 bases short and J 8 bases short, with 13 bases between. Germline CDR1 and CDR2: SNHLY and FYNNEI. The CDR3 extends over 14 amino acids.